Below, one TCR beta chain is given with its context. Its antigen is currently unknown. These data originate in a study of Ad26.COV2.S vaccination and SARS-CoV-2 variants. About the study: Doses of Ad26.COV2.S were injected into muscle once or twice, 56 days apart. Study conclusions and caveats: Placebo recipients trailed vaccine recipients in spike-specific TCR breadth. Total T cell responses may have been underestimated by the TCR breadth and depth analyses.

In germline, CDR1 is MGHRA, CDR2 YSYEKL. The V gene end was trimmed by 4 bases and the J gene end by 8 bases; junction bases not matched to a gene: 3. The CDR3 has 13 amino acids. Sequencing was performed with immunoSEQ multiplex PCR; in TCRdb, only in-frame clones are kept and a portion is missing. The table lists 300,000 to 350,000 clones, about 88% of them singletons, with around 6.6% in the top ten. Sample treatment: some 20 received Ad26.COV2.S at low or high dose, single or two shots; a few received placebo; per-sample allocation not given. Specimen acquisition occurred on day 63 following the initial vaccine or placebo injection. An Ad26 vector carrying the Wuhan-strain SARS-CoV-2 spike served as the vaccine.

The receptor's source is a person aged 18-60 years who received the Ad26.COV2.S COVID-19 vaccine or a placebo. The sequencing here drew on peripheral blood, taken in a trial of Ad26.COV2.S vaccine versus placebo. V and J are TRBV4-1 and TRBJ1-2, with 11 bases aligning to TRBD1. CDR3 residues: CASSRGQGEGYTF. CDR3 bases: TGCGCCAGCAGCCGGGGACAGGGGGAGGGCTACACCTTC.